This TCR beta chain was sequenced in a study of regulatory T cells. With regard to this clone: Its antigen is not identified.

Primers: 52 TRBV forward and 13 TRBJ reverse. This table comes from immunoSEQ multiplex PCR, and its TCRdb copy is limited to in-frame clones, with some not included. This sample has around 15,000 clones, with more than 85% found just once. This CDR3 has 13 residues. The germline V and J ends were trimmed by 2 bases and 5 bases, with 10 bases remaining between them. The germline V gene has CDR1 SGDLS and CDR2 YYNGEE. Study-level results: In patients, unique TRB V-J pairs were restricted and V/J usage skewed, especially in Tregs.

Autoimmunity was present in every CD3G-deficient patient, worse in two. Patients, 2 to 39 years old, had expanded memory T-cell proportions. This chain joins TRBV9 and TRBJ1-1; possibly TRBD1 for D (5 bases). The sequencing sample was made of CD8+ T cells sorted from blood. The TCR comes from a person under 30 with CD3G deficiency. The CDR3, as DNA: TGTGCCAGCAGCGTCTGGGGGGGTACTGAAGCTTTCTTT. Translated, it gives CASSVWGGTEAFF.